Each of the 8 T cell receptor beta chains below was sequenced from the same sample in a study of cytomegalovirus exposure and HLA in healthy donors (dated by TCRdb to the late 2010s). Libraries came from the immunoSEQ multiplex PCR assay. The multiplex PCR relied on a mix of 60 forward primers for TCR Vbeta segments and 13 reverse primers for TCR Jbeta segments. TCRdb re-hosts the immuneACCESS table, in-frame sequences only. Its copies lack some clones; in the studies checked, an unresolved V gene accounts for under half of them, and the cause for the rest is not known. In this sample's table one finds 150,000 or so clones. Clones ranked in the top ten supply approximately 2% of the sample. Material for sequencing was PBMCs. Receptors originate from a woman aged 18 to 35 in good health and CMV-seronegative.

This chain links TRBV5-1 with TRBJ1-1; D not certain. The CDR3 covers 14 residues. CDR1 SGHRS and CDR2 YFSETQ come from the germline V gene. With 2 bases removed from V and 4 bases from J, the gap between germline ends came to 12 bases. This CDR3 reads CASSLGGTATEAFF. The CDR3 nucleotides are TGCGCCAGCAGCTTAGGCGGTACTGCCACTGAAGCTTTCTTT. The variable domain in full, completed from reference TRBV5-1 and TRBJ1-1, reads KAGVTQTPRYLIKTRGQQVTLSCSPISGHRSVSWYQQTPGQGLQFLFEYFSETQRNKGNFPGRFSGRQFSNSRSEMNVSTLELGDSALYLCASSLGGTATEAFFGQGTRLTVV.

The gene calls are TRBV6-5 and TRBJ1-3; the match to TRBD1 covers 8 bases. V shed 4 bases, J shed 7 bases, and the junction held 6 bases outside the gene matches. Germline CDR1 is MNHEY and CDR2 is SVGAGI. CDR3 size: 14 residues. The CDR3 DNA sequence: TGTGCCAGCAGTTTGGTTACAGGGGGTAACACCATATATTTT. Encoded protein: CASSLVTGGNTIYF.

This chain joins TRBV7-9 and TRBJ2-1; D might be TRBD2 (5 bases). With 5 bases removed from V and 9 bases from J, the gap between germline ends came to 32 bases. The germline gives CDR1 SEHNR, CDR2 FQNEAQ (reference sequence). This CDR3 region has 19 residues. The CDR3 sequence: CASSLDPSVMISRAGEQFF. The CDR3 DNA follows: TGTGCCAGCAGCCTGGATCCATCCGTGATGATATCGCGGGCCGGTGAGCAGTTCTTC.

The rearrangement uses TRBV6-1 and TRBJ1-1; D is perhaps TRBD1 (5 bases). V gave up 6 bases and J gave up 2 bases, with 13 bases separating them. Per germline, CDR1 MNHNS and CDR2 SASEGT. The CDR3 is 14 residues long. In DNA, the CDR3 is TGTGCCAGCAGGCAAGGCGACAGCAACACTGAAGCTTTCTTT. The encoded protein is CASRQGDSNTEAFF.

V gene TRBV4-2 combines with J gene TRBJ1-2, with 9 bases aligning to TRBD1. In germline, CDR1 is LGHNA, CDR2 YNFKEQ. This CDR3 comprises 17 residues. V shed 1 base, J shed 2 bases, and the junction held 8 bases outside the gene matches. CDR3 region: CASSQVAAGQGNYGYTF. CDR3 bases: TGTGCCAGCAGCCAAGTAGCCGCCGGACAGGGGAACTATGGCTACACCTTC.

This rearrangement joins TRBV7-2 to TRBJ2-1; TRBD2 matches 8 bases. Germline values: CDR1 SGHTA, CDR2 FQGNSA. V shed 5 bases, J shed 1 base, and the junction held 7 bases outside the gene matches. This CDR3 contains 16 residues. Written as DNA, the CDR3 is TGTGCCAGCAGCATAACTAGCGGCCTTTCCTACAATGAGCAGTTCTTC. Amino acids: CASSITSGLSYNEQFF.

The chain is built from TRBV4-1 and TRBJ2-1; TRBD2 matches at 8 bases. This CDR3 spans 16 amino acids. With V trimmed by 0 bases and J by 6 bases, 7 bases remained unmatched. Germline V gene lookup returns CDR1 MGHRA and CDR2 YSYEKL. CDR3 DNA sequence: TGCGCCAGCAGCCAAGAGTACCTAGCGGGTAGCAATGAGCAGTTCTTC. Translation: CASSQEYLAGSNEQFF.

This chain connects TRBV11-3 to TRBJ2-4; no definite D call. Germline V gives CDR1 SGHNT, CDR2 YENEEA. V lost 5 bases and J 1 base, leaving 12 bases between the germline ends. CDR3 length equals 15 residues. CDR3 region: CASSPLIPAKNIQYF. CDR3 DNA sequence: TGTGCCAGCAGCCCACTCATTCCTGCCAAAAACATTCAGTACTTC.